One TCR beta chain is described in this entry. The entry originates in a study of PD-1 blockade in classical Hodgkin lymphoma. Repertoires were generated with immunoSEQ multiplex PCR, while TCRdb's copy carries only in-frame clones and drops some. This sample yields some 17,000 clones, of which more than 80% are seen a single time; about 7% belongs to the top ten. Time point indicated: newly diagnosed, previously untreated cHL patient sample. The trim removed 2 bases at V and 6 bases at J, leaving 4 bases unmatched. Germline V gene lookup returns CDR1 SGHNT and CDR2 YYREEE (reference sequence). The CDR3 has 14 residues.

J is TRBJ2-3 and V is TRBV5-4; 9 bases are a match to TRBD2. The sequenced material came from peripheral blood mononuclear cells (PBMCs). The source is a human donor with classical Hodgkin lymphoma. The CDR3 region is CASSFGTSRDTQYF. CDR3 bases: TGTGCCAGCAGCTTCGGGACTAGCAGGGATACGCAGTATTTT. The entire variable domain, with the rest obtained from reference TRBV5-4 and TRBJ2-3, is as follows: ETGVTQSPTHLIKTRGQQVTLRCSSQSGHNTVSWYQQALGQGPQFIFQYYREEENGRGNFPPRFSGLQFPNYSSELNVNALELDDSALYLCASSFGTSRDTQYFGPGTRLTVL.